Listed here are 2 T cell receptor beta chains from one sample, sequenced in a study of regulatory T cells in long-lasting Graves disease. As for time point: persistent/refractory GD, antithyroid drugs over 5 years with positive TRAb. The TCR library used RNA extracted from PBMCs. TCR beta libraries were built with iRepertoire HTBI primers and Arm-PCR of CDR3 regions. MiXCR, applied by TCRdb to the multiplex PCR reads, yields one record per CDR3 protein. This sample has hundreds of thousands of distinct CDR3 sequences, with about a fifth found just once. The source material was peripheral blood mononuclear cells (PBMCs), sampled when the disease was refractory, from a patient treated with antithyroid drugs. The receptors were gathered from a female donor with Graves disease.

V and J are TRBV27 and TRBJ1-5, with 7 bases fitting TRBD1. The germline V gene encodes CDR1 MNHEY and CDR2 SMNVEV (reference sequence). This CDR3 contains 14 residues. After removal of 6 bases from V and 5 bases from J, the junction contained 7 bases not matched to a gene. The CDR3 is CASSRGQLDQPQHF. The CDR3 DNA sequence: TGTGCCAGCAGCAGGGGACAGTTAGATCAGCCCCAGCATTTT.

This clonotype was detected ten times or more. V usage is TRBV7-8 and J usage is TRBJ2-7; D might be TRBD1 or TRBD2, each matching 5 bases. The V gene's germline CDR1 is SGHVS and CDR2 FQNEAQ. Deletions cut 0 bases from V and 4 bases from J, with 16 bases between. There are 16 residues in the CDR3. The chain's CDR3 is CASSLAFRAGLYEQYF. DNA for the CDR3: TGTGCCAGCAGCTTAGCTTTCAGGGCGGGTCTTTACGAGCAGTACTTC.